These 10 T cell receptor beta chains came from one sample sequenced in a study of T cell repertoires in cytomegalovirus infection. MiXCR, applied by TCRdb to the reads, yields one record per CDR3 protein. This table holds over 250,000 distinct CDR3 sequences, under 30% found once. Material for sequencing was PBMCs. These receptors were obtained from a human donor in good health (CMV status not recorded). Some clones in this sample may be carry-over from other donors' samples.

Details on this clonotype: One base away lies a much larger clone, so this may be a sequencing read error. The chain carries TRBV12-3 or TRBV12-4 and TRBJ1-1, with D hard to call. This CDR3 contains 14 residues. CDR3: CASTLRGLISEAFF. The DNA for the CDR3 is TGTGCCAGCACTTTAAGAGGGCTCATATCTGAAGCTTTCTTT.

This clonotype was picked up many times. The genes are TRBV7-2 and TRBJ1-2, with 7 bases aligning to TRBD1. This CDR3 is 15 amino acids long. Looked up from germline, CDR1 is SGHTA and CDR2 is FQGNSA. Unmatched junction bases numbered 8, after V lost 3 bases and J lost 4 bases. This CDR3 reads CASSFSGGGTYGYTF. The CDR3 nucleotides are TGTGCCAGCAGCTTTTCAGGGGGAGGAACCTATGGCTACACCTTC.

The chain has TRBV7-2 and TRBJ2-7; D is unclear. Germline V CDR1 and CDR2: SGHTA, FQGNSA. The CDR3 is 14 amino acids. Trimming stripped 1 base from V and 7 bases from J, with 14 bases between. CDR3 sequence: CASSLDTAAREQYF. CDR3 nucleotide sequence: TGTGCCAGCAGCTTAGATACGGCCGCGCGAGAGCAGTACTTC.

The chain joins TRBV2 to TRBJ2-3; the D gene is possibly TRBD1 (6 bases). Between the trimmed V and J ends, which lost 6 bases and 4 bases, there was a span of 8 bases. The CDR3 length is 12 residues. CDR1 and CDR2 from the germline V gene are SNHLY and FYNNEI. The CDR3 loop reads CASRQGSDTQYF. In nucleotides, the CDR3 is TGTGCCAGCAGACAGGGCTCAGATACGCAGTATTTT.

The chain recombines TRBV7-6 with TRBJ2-7; the D is unclear. Germline CDR1 reads SGHVS; CDR2 reads FNYEAQ. This CDR3 is 15 amino acids long. The germline V and J ends were trimmed by 2 bases and 0 bases, with 11 bases remaining between them. The CDR3 reads CASSLRVSGSYEQYF. In DNA form, the CDR3 reads TGTGCCAGCAGCTTAAGGGTATCTGGCTCCTACGAGCAGTACTTC.

A few counts support this clonotype. The rearrangement links TRBV6-1 to TRBJ2-7; 7 bases are shared with TRBD1. With V trimmed by 6 bases and J by 3 bases, 2 bases remained unmatched. The germline V gene has CDR1 MNHNS and CDR2 SASEGT. The CDR3 covers 12 residues. The CDR3 sequence is CASRQGIYEQYF. DNA of the CDR3: TGTGCCAGCAGACAGGGGATCTACGAGCAGTACTTC.

Here the CDR3 reads CASSLTRKETQYF. The DNA of the CDR3 is TGTGCCAGCAGTCTCACCCGCAAAGAGACCCAGTACTTC. The chain has TRBV12-3 or TRBV12-4 and TRBJ2-5; D remains unclear. CDR3 length: 13 amino acids. The V and J ends lost 5 bases and 3 bases respectively, with 10 bases between them.

This clonotype was picked up many times. The rearrangement uses TRBV7-2 and TRBJ2-6; no firm D call. This CDR3 has 15 residues. Trimming pared 3 bases from V and 0 bases from J, leaving 6 bases between. Looked up from germline, CDR1 is SGHTA and CDR2 is FQGNSA. CDR3 region: CASSLDYSGANVLTF. CDR3 in DNA: TGTGCCAGCAGCTTGGATTACTCTGGGGCCAACGTCCTGACTTTC.

V and J are TRBV24-1 and TRBJ1-2; D gene unclear. CDR1 and CDR2 from the germline V gene are KGHDR and SFDVKD. The V and J ends lost 7 bases and 1 base respectively, with 9 bases between them. The CDR3 consists of 13 residues. The CDR3 here is CATSATVNYGYTF. CDR3 DNA sequence: TGTGCCACCAGCGCGACGGTTAACTATGGCTACACCTTC.

There are a few counts of this clonotype. V usage is TRBV7-3 and J usage is TRBJ2-2, with D unresolved. CDR3 length: 13 residues. Trimming removed 3 bases from V and 5 bases from J, with 7 bases in between. CDR1 and CDR2 (germline): SGHTA, FQGTGA. CDR3 nucleotide sequence: TGTGCCAGCAGCTTTATGAGGACCGGGGAGCTGTTTTTT. This gives the protein CASSFMRTGELFF.